This T cell receptor (beta chain) was captured by sequencing in a study of T cells in Graves' hyperthyroidism and ophthalmopathy. General study results and limits: Most clonotypes expanded in thyroid above 0.001 were likewise present in blood.

Among ophthalmopathy patients, the Clinical Activity Score reached at least 3, the NOSPECS grade reached at least 4, and duration remained under 3 months. Diagnosis relied on clinical symptoms, serum thyroxine and TRAb, thyroid ultrasound and orbital computed tomography. A remark on this clonotype: The antigen is undetermined.

There were TCR beta CDR3 regions amplified from RNA transcripts. HTBI primers were the set used in a first-round RT-PCR of the TCR CDR3. TCRdb recomputed calls from the multiplex PCR reads with MiXCR, one row per CDR3 protein. The sample holds around 520,000 distinct CDR3 sequences, around 22% seen once. The TCR comes from a woman under 40 with Graves' ophthalmopathy. Material for sequencing was blood.

DNA for the CDR3: TGTGCCAGCAGGATGACACCGAACACTGAAGCTTTCTTT. It is translated as CASRMTPNTEAFF. V is TRBV12-3 or TRBV12-4 and J is TRBJ1-1, with D unclear. This CDR3 has 13 residues. Trimming stripped 6 bases from V and 1 base from J, with 9 bases between.